Included here is one T cell receptor beta chain sequence, with context. Its antigen is currently not known. The record has no base qualities; no much larger clone is one base away. Relative to germline, V is missing 3 bases and J is missing 8 bases, with 9 bases of the junction outside any gene match. The germline V gene encodes CDR1 SEHNR and CDR2 FQNEAQ (reference sequence). The CDR3 covers 15 residues, taking in both the cysteine and the phenylalanine. This entry keeps only the CDR3 DNA: 45 bases, framed from base 1. The data are from a study of cytotoxic CD8 clonotypes in ibrutinib-treated CLL (dated by TCRdb to the early 2020s). The study in broad terms: In this cohort, 15 patients were treatment-naive and approximately twelve were relapsed/refractory, while some 18 had unmutated IGHV. Partial responses were observed in some 24 patients and complete responses in 2; after a median follow-up of roughly 72 months, remission was maintained in 14 patients and progression was observed in 12. Response samples were taken after a median of approximately eleven months on treatment, ranging from 6 to 36 months. On average, each sample yielded about 260,000 productive templates and 80,000 to 95,000 productive rearrangements. Of the 70 to 100 people in the trial, approximately 26 had longitudinal samples available. Cryopreserved peripheral blood mononuclear cells were obtained before treatment, at response, and at either sustained remission or disease progression. Patients were still on ibrutinib when every remission and progressive disease sample was collected. Paper-wide results and their limitations: Clonality increased at ibrutinib response, stayed stable in sustained remission, and fell back toward baseline at progression. Sampling times were not matched between patients in sustained remission and patients whose disease was progressing, and lymph node repertoires were not examined. Public clonotypes were found to be uncommon and were observed to contract or remain stable during treatment; the increase in clonality was shown to reflect expansion of private clonotypes at ibrutinib response. Baseline clonality was found to be higher than that of age-matched healthy donors and was strongly correlated with circulating CD8+ T-cell counts.

The sample's time point label is to be understood as: progressive disease on ibrutinib. Roughly 2 micrograms of genomic DNA were extracted from cryopreserved PBMCs for TCR beta library preparation. Longitudinal blood samples from CLL patients on ibrutinib monotherapy underwent high-throughput TCR beta sequencing. The patients took part in an open-label, single-center phase 2 trial of ibrutinib monotherapy. On a MiSeq, deep resolution sequencing aimed for a depth between 1 in 1 million and 1 in 200,000 T cells, with each clonotype covered approximately 9.8x on average. The immunoSEQ hsTCRB Kit was used to generate the TCR beta libraries. As for the authors' bioinformatics: The data were analyzed with ImmunoSEQ Analyzer and ImmunoSEQ Data Assistant, and V, D and J gene assignments followed IMGT definitions. Clonality, with values ranging from 0 to 1, was calculated as one minus the normalized Shannon entropy of productive rearrangement frequencies. Only overrepresented clonotypes making up at least 0.05% of the repertoire of each patient were included in the public clonotype analysis. Some 13 age-matched healthy donor repertoires from immuneACCESS served as clonality controls. The table was pulled from immuneACCESS by TCRdb, which kept in-frame rearrangements only. Such tables lose some clones; where checked, under half of the loss comes from unresolved V genes, and the rest has no known cause. Clonal size and the V and J genes are those of that table, whereas D and trimming came from the DNA. This sample comprises approximately 74,000 clones, 80% of them detected only once. Together, the top ten hold 6% to 9% of the sample.

The rearranged segments are TRBV7-9 and TRBJ2-1; 8 of the junction bases match TRBD2. The receptor was derived from a human donor with chronic lymphocytic leukemia. The sequencing used PBMCs, collected at disease progression, from a patient treated with ibrutinib. The encoded CDR3 is CASSFPGGPGDEQFF. Here is the DNA: TGTGCCAGCAGCTTCCCGGGAGGGCCAGGAGATGAGCAGTTCTTC.